This TCR beta chain stems from a study of CD4 T cells in relation to SARS-CoV-2 and coronaviruses. CD4+ T cells from unexposed donors were obtained before the COVID-19 pandemic (2011-2018). The cells were cultured for about 10 days before CD4+ T cells were isolated. A word on this clone: Its specificity is unknown.

TCRdb keeps only in-frame clones here, not all; method: immunoSEQ multiplex PCR. The profile covers 25,000 to 35,000 clones, with more than 70% appearing a single time and approximately 13% taken by the ten largest. Material: CD4+ T cells from PBMCs, cultured in vitro. The sequence was obtained from a human donor in good health.

CDR3 region: CASSQALDFTDTQYF. The CDR3 DNA follows: TGTGCCAGCAGCCAAGCGTTGGATTTCACAGATACGCAGTATTTT. This chain joins TRBV3-1 (or the pseudogene TRBV3-2) and TRBJ2-3; no definite D call. Trimming pared 1 base from V and 2 bases from J, leaving 10 bases between. Germline-derived CDR1 and CDR2 are LGHDT and YNNKEL (reference sequence). The length of the CDR3 is 15 residues.